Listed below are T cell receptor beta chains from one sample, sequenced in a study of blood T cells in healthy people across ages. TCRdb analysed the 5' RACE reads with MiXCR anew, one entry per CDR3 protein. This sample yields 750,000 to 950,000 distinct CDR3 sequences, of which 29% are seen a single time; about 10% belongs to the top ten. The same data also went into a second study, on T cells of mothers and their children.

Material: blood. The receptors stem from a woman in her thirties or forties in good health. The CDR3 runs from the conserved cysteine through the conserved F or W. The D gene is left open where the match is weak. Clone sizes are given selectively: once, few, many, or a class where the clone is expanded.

TGCAGTGCTAGCGGACAGAGCCACTATGGCTGCACCTTC | CSASGQSHYGCTF | TRBJ1-2 | . | TRBV20-1 | .
TGTGCCAGCAGCCAGAGTGGACTTGTCTACGAGCAGTACTTC | CASSQSGLVYEQYF | TRBJ2-7 | many | TRBV7-2 | .
TGCAGTGCTACGGGGGGAGCCAAAAACATTCAGTACTTC | CSATGGAKNIQYF | TRBJ2-4 | . | TRBV20-1 | TRBD2
TGCGCCAGCAGCACGGACAGGGCAAACATGAACACTGAAGCTTTCTTT | CASSTDRANMNTEAFF | TRBJ1-1 | . | TRBV5-1 | TRBD1
TGTGCCAGCAGCCCCGGGGCCGGTTCCTACGGGCAGTACTTC | CASSPGAGSYGQYF | TRBJ2-7 | once | TRBV3-1 | .
TGTGCCAGCAGCCCAAAGGGAAATAATTCACCCCTCCACTTT | CASSPKGNNSPLHF | TRBJ1-6 | . | TRBV7-2 | .
TGTGCCAGCAGCTTAGACAGCCTCGGGGACTATGGCTACACCTTC | CASSLDSLGDYGYTF | TRBJ1-2 | few | TRBV7-2 | .
TGTGCCAGCAGCATTGGACAGGGTGAGCACGAGCAGTACTTC | CASSIGQGEHEQYF | TRBJ2-7 | many | TRBV7-2 | TRBD1
TGCAGTGCTAGAAGCCCGATAGAAAGCACAGATACGCAGTATTTT | CSARSPIESTDTQYF | TRBJ2-3 | few | TRBV20-1 | .
TGTGCCAGCAAATACACTTCGGAGGAGGCGGGTACGCAGTATTTT | CASKYTSEEAGTQYF | TRBJ2-3 | . | TRBV7-2 | .
TGCGCCAGCAGCTCTGTAATATTAGACGGAGACTACGAGCAGTACTTC | CASSSVILDGDYEQYF | TRBJ2-7 | many | TRBV5-1 | .
TGTGCCAGCAGCCCGGGACAGCTGAACACCGGGGAGCTGTTTTTT | CASSPGQLNTGELFF | TRBJ2-2 | . | TRBV5-5 | TRBD1
TGTGCCAGCAGCCTCTTACAGGGCGATGAGCAGTTCTTC | CASSLLQGDEQFF | TRBJ2-1 | few | TRBV5-5 | .
TGCAGTGCTAGAAGGGCCGACAGGGAGGCCCAGCATTTT | CSARRADREAQHF | TRBJ1-5 | few | TRBV20-1 | TRBD1
TGTGCCAGCAGGCCACCGACAGGGCCAGGTTACAATGAGCAGTTCTTC | CASRPPTGPGYNEQFF | TRBJ2-1 | many | TRBV6-6 | TRBD1
TGTGCCAGCACCACTGCTGGCAGGGCTGAAGCTTTCTTT | CASTTAGRAEAFF | TRBJ1-1 | . | TRBV27 | .
TGTGCCAGCACCTTTTGGGGGTCTGGGGCCAACGTCCTGACTTTC | CASTFWGSGANVLTF | TRBJ2-6 | many | TRBV7-2 | .
. | CASSLEFAGGTNEKFF | TRBJ2-1 | few | TRBV11-2 | .
TGTGCCAGCAGTTTGCCCGACGGGCGGCCCTATGGCTACACCTTC | CASSLPDGRPYGYTF | TRBJ1-2 | few | TRBV6-2/TRBV6-3 | .
TGTGCCAGCAGTTACGGTCGCCGGGGGGCCTACAATGAGCAGTTCTTC | CASSYGRRGAYNEQFF | TRBJ2-1 | . | TRBV6-2/TRBV6-3 | TRBD2
TGTACCAGCAGCCTAGCGGGGGGAGCGGAGACCCAGTACTTC | CTSSLAGGAETQYF | TRBJ2-5 | . | TRBV9 | TRBD2
TGTGCCACCAGTGACCCGACTAGCACAGATACGCAGTATTTT | CATSDPTSTDTQYF | TRBJ2-3 | many | TRBV24-1 | .
TGTGCCAGCAGCTTAGAGGGCAGGGGGCTTGGTGAGCAGTTCTTC | CASSLEGRGLGEQFF | TRBJ2-1 | many | TRBV7-2 | TRBD1
TGTGCCAGCAGCCAAGATTTCAGGCGCACAGATACGCAGTATTTT | CASSQDFRRTDTQYF | TRBJ2-3 | once | TRBV14 | .
TGCGCCAGCAGCCAAGAAAGGGGGACAGGGGGCCCCTATGGCTACACCTTC | CASSQERGTGGPYGYTF | TRBJ1-2 | . | TRBV4-3 | TRBD1
TGTGCCAGCAGTCCGCGGGACAGCATCCAAGAGACCCAGTACTTC | CASSPRDSIQETQYF | TRBJ2-5 | many | TRBV28 | .
TGTGCCAGCAGCTTGGACAGGGAACTAGGAGATACGCAGTATTTT | CASSLDRELGDTQYF | TRBJ2-3 | few | TRBV7-9 | TRBD1
. | CATYFSEVGLGNEQFF | TRBJ2-1 | . | TRBV21-1 | .